What follows are 2 T cell receptor beta chains derived from one specimen sequenced in a study of T cell changes during pregnancy in multiple sclerosis. This table comes from immunoSEQ multiplex PCR, and its TCRdb copy is limited to in-frame clones, with some not included. This sample has around 110,000 clones, with more than 80% found just once. This specimen was peripheral blood, taken before pregnancy. These receptors were collected from a female donor with multiple sclerosis, enrolled in a pregnancy study.

The chain carries TRBV21-1 and TRBJ1-4. TRBV21-1 is designated a pseudogene. This CDR3 comprises 17 residues. CDR3 DNA: TGTGCCAGCAAAAAGGGGGGGAGGGCTGCAACTAATGAAAAACTGTTTTTT. Protein product: CASKKGGRAATNEKLFF.

The chain employs TRBV6-5 and TRBJ2-7; TRBD1 matches at 11 bases. Per germline, CDR1 MNHEY and CDR2 SVGAGI. V shed 2 bases and J 0 bases; nucleotides not matched to a gene: 3. The CDR3 sequence is 16 residues long. The CDR3 DNA sequence: TGTGCCAGCAGTTACGGGGGGACAGGGGGCTCCTACGAGCAGTACTTC. It yields the protein CASSYGGTGGSYEQYF.